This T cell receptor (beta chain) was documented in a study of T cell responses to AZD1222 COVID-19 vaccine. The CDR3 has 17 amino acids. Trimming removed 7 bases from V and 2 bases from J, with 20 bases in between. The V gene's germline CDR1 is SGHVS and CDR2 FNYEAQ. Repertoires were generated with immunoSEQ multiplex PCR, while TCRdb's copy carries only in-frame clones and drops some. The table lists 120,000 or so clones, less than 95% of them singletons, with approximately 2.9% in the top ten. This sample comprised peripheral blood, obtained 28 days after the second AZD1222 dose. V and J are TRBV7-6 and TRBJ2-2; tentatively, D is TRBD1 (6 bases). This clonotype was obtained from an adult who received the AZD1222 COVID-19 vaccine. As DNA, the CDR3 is TGTGCCAGCACCCCCGACTCGGGCAGGGGAAACACCGGGGAGCTGTTTTTT. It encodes CASTPDSGRGNTGELFF.